These 18 T cell receptor beta chains came from one sample sequenced in a study of Graves' ophthalmopathy and Graves' hyperthyroidism. The TCR beta CDR3 regions underwent amplification from RNA transcripts. Second-round multiplex PCR came after a first-round RT-PCR that employed HTBI primers. One entry per CDR3 protein results from TCRdb running MiXCR on the multiplex PCR reads. The data contain hundreds of thousands of distinct CDR3 sequences, 35% to 45% of them seen just once; the ten biggest clones take up over 2.5%. What was sequenced was peripheral blood. These receptors all stem from an adult man with Graves' ophthalmopathy.

With respect to this clonotype: Germline is not matched at one junction end, which may reflect a read error. The rearrangement joins TRBV10-3 to TRBJ2-3, with TRBD2 identical over 13 bases. CDR1 ENHRY and CDR2 SYGVKD come from the germline V gene. The CDR3 sequence is 15 residues long. CDR3 sequence reads: CATSDRTSGRDTQYF. As DNA, the CDR3 is TGTGCCACCAGTGACCGGACTAGCGGGAGAGATACGCAGTATTTT.

This clonotype was observed many times. V gene TRBV7-9 combines with J gene TRBJ1-5, with a possible D match to TRBD1 (5 bases). The germline V gene encodes CDR1 SEHNR and CDR2 FQNEAQ (reference sequence). The CDR3 is made up of 15 amino acids. V gave up 3 bases and J gave up 4 bases, with 13 bases separating them. CDR3 sequence reads: CASSLSGAPNQPQHF. The CDR3 coding sequence is TGTGCCAGCAGCTTGAGTGGGGCCCCGAATCAGCCCCAGCATTTT.

A few counts support this clonotype. The V and J genes are TRBV7-9 and TRBJ2-7; 8 bases map to TRBD2. Per germline, CDR1 SEHNR and CDR2 FQNEAQ (reference sequence). The J segment lost 2 bases and the V segment lost 2 bases, leaving 8 bases of the junction unmatched. This CDR3 is 16 amino acids long. The CDR3 loop reads CASSLFQTSVAYEQYF. Here the CDR3 DNA reads TGTGCCAGCAGCTTATTTCAGACTAGCGTCGCCTACGAGCAGTACTTC.

This clonotype was detected many times. J is TRBJ2-5 and V is TRBV5-8; no firm D call. V gave up 3 bases and J gave up 2 bases, with 5 bases separating them. Germline V CDR1 and CDR2: SGHTS, YDEGEE. The CDR3 covers 12 residues. This CDR3 reads CASSWAQETQYF. CDR3 bases: TGTGCCAGCAGCTGGGCGCAAGAGACCCAGTACTTC. Looking up the rest from reference TRBV5-8 and TRBJ2-5 gives the full variable domain: EAGVTQSPTHLIKTRGQQATLRCSPISGHTSVYWYQQALGLGLQFLLWYDEGEERNRGNFPPRFSGRQFPNYSSELNVNALELEDSALYLCASSWAQETQYFGPGTRLLVL.

This clonotype was observed many times. The chain carries TRBV2 and TRBJ1-1, with D uncertain. The length of the CDR3 is 14 residues. CDR1 and CDR2 from the germline V gene are SNHLY and FYNNEI. Trimming took 7 bases from V and 5 from J, leaving 17 bases between them. The CDR3 reads CASKDGRGGTEAFF. The CDR3 DNA is TGTGCCAGCAAAGACGGGCGAGGTGGGACTGAAGCTTTCTTT.

With respect to this clonotype: The junction shows a germline mismatch at one end, possibly a read error. V usage is TRBV5-1 and J usage is TRBJ1-2, with D hard to call. This CDR3 is 14 amino acids long. Germline-derived CDR1 and CDR2 are SGHRS and YFSETQ. The chain's CDR3 is CACSLVSPVSGYTF. The DNA for the CDR3 is TGCGCCTGCAGCTTGGTCAGTCCGGTCTCGGGCTACACCTTC.

This clonotype has just one count. This sequence joins TRBV12-3 or TRBV12-4 and TRBJ1-2; tentatively, D is TRBD1 (6 bases). V was trimmed by 5 bases and J by 0 bases, leaving 13 bases between them. The CDR3 sequence is 15 residues long. Here the CDR3 reads CASSTDSMANYGYTF. In DNA form, the CDR3 reads TGTGCCAGCAGTACGGACAGCATGGCTAACTATGGCTACACCTTC.

The chain carries TRBV29-1 and TRBJ2-3, with D possibly being TRBD1 or TRBD2 (5 bases each). The CDR3 sequence is 14 residues long. CDR1 SQVTM and CDR2 ANQGSEA come from the germline V gene. Trimming removed 7 bases from V and 0 bases from J, with 14 bases in between. In nucleotides, the CDR3 is TGCAGCGGGGACCAGGAGGCTAGCACAGATACGCAGTATTTT. The encoded protein is CSGDQEASTDTQYF.

The chain couples TRBV29-1 to TRBJ1-2, with TRBD1 identical over 12 bases. Trimming removed 7 bases from V and 4 bases from J; junction bases left unmatched: 10. The germline V gene has CDR1 SQVTM and CDR2 ANQGSEA. CDR3 length: 15 residues. CDR3 coding DNA: TGCAGCGCCACCACCGGGACAGGGGGCTCCTATGGCTACACCTTC. Its protein product is CSATTGTGGSYGYTF.

The chain links TRBV11-2 to TRBJ2-2, with D possibly TRBD1 on 6 matching bases. Trimming took off 5 bases at V and 1 base at J, with 11 bases between the two ends. This CDR3 contains 15 residues. CDR1 SGHAT and CDR2 FQNNGV come from the germline V gene. CDR3 protein: CASSVTTGNTGELFF. As DNA, the CDR3 is TGTGCCAGCAGCGTTACGACAGGGAACACCGGGGAGCTGTTTTTT. Drawing the rest from reference TRBV11-2 and TRBJ2-2, the complete variable domain is EAGVAQSPRYKIIEKRQSVAFWCNPISGHATLYWYQQILGQGPKLLIQFQNNGVVDDSQLPKDRFSAERLKGVDSTLKIQPAKLEDSAVYLCASSVTTGNTGELFFGEGSRLTVL.

V is TRBV7-2 and J is TRBJ2-3, with 8 bases lining up with TRBD1. CDR1 is SGHTA, CDR2 FQGNSA, per germline. The ends lost 5 bases at V and 2 bases at J; junction bases unmatched: 6. CDR3 length: 15 residues. The CDR3 loop is CASSPGQVDTDTQYF. The CDR3 nucleotides read TGTGCCAGCAGCCCGGGACAGGTGGACACAGATACGCAGTATTTT.

The chain recombines TRBV20-1 with TRBJ1-1; D remains ambiguous. The CDR3 loop spans 15 amino acids. Germline CDR1 and CDR2: DFQATT and SNEGSKA (reference sequence). Trimming pared 0 bases from V and 11 bases from J, leaving 22 bases between. CDR3 coding DNA: TGCAGTGCTAGAGATGCCTCCCGATCGCTAAGGCGGGCTTTCTTT. This encodes CSARDASRSLRRAFF.

V is TRBV29-1 and J is TRBJ2-2; 8 bases fit TRBD1. Germline V gives CDR1 SQVTM, CDR2 ANQGSEA. V was clipped by 7 bases and J by 3 bases; unmatched bases: 4. The CDR3 totals 13 residues. In nucleotides, the CDR3 is TGCAGCGGTACAGGGGGGTACACCGGGGAGCTGTTTTTT. As protein: CSGTGGYTGELFF.

This clonotype came up many times. CDR3 loop: CASSLRGIRETQYF. CDR3 in DNA: TGTGCCAGCAGCTTAAGGGGGATTAGGGAGACCCAGTACTTC. The chain recombines TRBV7-6 with TRBJ2-5; possibly TRBD1 for D (6 bases). Germline CDR1 SGHVS, CDR2 FNYEAQ. Trimming took 2 bases from V and 5 from J, leaving 12 bases between them. The CDR3 covers 14 residues.

A remark on this clonotype: An end of the junction differs from the germline gene, which may be a read error. The rearrangement joins TRBV7-2 to TRBJ2-3; D may be TRBD2 (6 bases). Germline V gene sequence: CDR1 SGHTA, CDR2 FQGNSA. The CDR3 consists of 15 residues. CDR3 bases: TGCGCCAGCAGCCAAGAGGGACTCCGCACAGATACGCAGTATTTT. It specifies CASSQEGLRTDTQYF.

The sample holds many counts of this clonotype. A read error may produce the germline difference seen at one junction end. The chain uses TRBV19 and TRBJ1-2; 8 bases map to TRBD1. Germline assignment: CDR1 LNHDA and CDR2 SQIVND (reference sequence). The length of the CDR3 is 15 residues. This chain's CDR3 is CASSTRTGSNYGYTF. The CDR3 DNA is TGTGCCAGTAGTACAAGGACAGGGTCTAATTATGGCTACACCTTC.

The chain combines TRBV7-3 with TRBJ1-6; D may be TRBD1 (6 bases). The ends were cut back, 5 bases at V and 8 bases at J, with 28 bases in the middle. The CDR3 runs 19 residues. Looked up from germline, CDR1 is SGHTA and CDR2 is FQGTGA. This CDR3 is CASSAHLAPRGVGDSPLHF. The CDR3 coding sequence is TGTGCCAGCAGCGCCCACCTGGCCCCCAGGGGAGTTGGGGATTCACCCCTCCACTTT.

The CDR3 spells CASRQGHEQFF. The CDR3 nucleotides are TGTGCCAGTCGACAGGGCCATGAGCAGTTCTTC. The V and J genes are TRBV19 and TRBJ2-1, with 7 bases aligning to TRBD1. The V gene's germline CDR1 is LNHDA and CDR2 SQIVND (reference sequence). CDR3 length: 11 amino acids. V shed 8 bases and J 8 bases; nucleotides not matched to a gene: 3.